A single T cell receptor beta chain is shown here with its context. How the authors handled the data: How many nucleated cells were present was estimated from reference gene primer amplification. Some clones are missing from TCRdb's copy, which holds only in-frame ones; the method was immunoSEQ multiplex PCR. V and J calls and clone size follow that table, whereas D and trimming were derived from the DNA. The sample holds roughly 66,000 clones; 91% are singletons and the top ten take about an eighth. This CDR3 has 15 residues. V shed 4 bases, J shed 0 bases, and the junction held 1 base outside the gene matches. Germline V lookup: CDR1 SGHNT, CDR2 YYREEE (reference sequence). The record originates from a study of blood T cell repertoires in COVID-19. At the level of the study: From the United States, Italy and Spain came samples of acute and convalescent COVID-19. PBMCs, B-cell-depleted T cells, or T cells were the source of the cDNA or gDNA that made up the material.

This sequence was found in a human donor with active COVID-19. The donor label of this sample is uncertain. J is TRBJ2-1 and V is TRBV5-4; TRBD2 aligns across 10 bases. Sequencing used peripheral blood. The CDR3 is CASSPSGSSYNEQFF. The DNA for the CDR3 is TGTGCCAGCAGCCCTAGCGGGAGCTCCTACAATGAGCAGTTCTTC.